Sequencing of this T cell receptor beta chain was carried out in a study of beta chain features in type 1 diabetes. The study, taken as a whole, reports: Sequencing the cDNA could make cells with high TCR expression show up more than they should.

V dropped 7 bases and J dropped 6; count of bases not matched to a gene: 8. Germline assignment: CDR1 ENHRY and CDR2 SYGVKD. The CDR3 has 16 residues. Comment on this clone: What it binds is not known.

Expressed TCRB transcripts got sequenced, as all isolated RNA was reverse transcribed. Sequencing used immunoSEQ multiplex PCR; TCRdb keeps in-frame clones, though not all of them. The sample records just over 450,000 clones, about 30% being singletons. The specimen was naive CD4+ T cells from blood. The V gene is TRBV10-3, the J gene TRBJ2-2, with 13 positions matching TRBD2. This TCR was recovered from a man between 18 and 35 years old in good health. The CDR3 loop is CAIKTPLAGGAGELFF. The CDR3, as DNA: TGTGCCATCAAGACTCCACTAGCGGGAGGGGCCGGGGAGCTGTTTTTT.